This TCR beta chain was recovered during a study of cytomegalovirus exposure and HLA in healthy donors. Study-wide background: There were 75 million to 95 million unique TCRs (from HLA-typed donors) in an early data release.

The count of this clone is one. What it binds is not known. The PCR had 60 Vbeta and 13 Jbeta primers. Clones were sequenced by immunoSEQ multiplex PCR, and TCRdb holds only the in-frame ones, with some missing. The repertoire includes approximately 79,000 clones, around 78% of them detected once, and less than 2% sits in the top ten. CDR1 and CDR2 (germline): SEHNR, FQNEAQ (reference sequence). The V end was cut by 1 base, the J end by 7 bases, with 8 bases between. CDR3 length: 14 amino acids. Study results and limitations: In a later analysis, TCR beta V- and J-gene trimming showed a link to a missense DCLRE1C variant.

Sequencing was performed on PBMCs. The source of this sequence is a man aged 35 to 55 in good health and CMV-seronegative. J is TRBJ1-6 and V is TRBV7-9; D may be TRBD1 (5 bases). CDR3 DNA: TGTGCCAGCAGCTTAGGACAGCCAAATTCACCCCTCCACTTT. The encoded protein is CASSLGQPNSPLHF.